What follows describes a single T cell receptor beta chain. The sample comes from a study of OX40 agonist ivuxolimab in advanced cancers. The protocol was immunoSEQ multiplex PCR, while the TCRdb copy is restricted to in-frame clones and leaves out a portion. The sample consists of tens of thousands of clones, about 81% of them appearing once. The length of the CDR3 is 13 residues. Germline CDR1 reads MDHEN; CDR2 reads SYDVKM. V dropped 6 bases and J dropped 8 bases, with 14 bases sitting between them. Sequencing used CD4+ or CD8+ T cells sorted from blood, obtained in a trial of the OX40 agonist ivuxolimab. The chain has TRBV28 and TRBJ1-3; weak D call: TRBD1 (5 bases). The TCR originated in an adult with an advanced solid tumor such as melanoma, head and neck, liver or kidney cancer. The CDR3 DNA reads TGTGCCAGCAGAGATTTCGGGACGCACACCATATATTTT. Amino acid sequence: CASRDFGTHTIYF. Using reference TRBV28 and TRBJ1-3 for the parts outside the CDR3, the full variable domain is DVKVTQSSRYLVKRTGEKVFLECVQDMDHENMFWYRQDPGLGLRLIYFSYDVKMKEKGDIPEGYSVSREKKERFSLILESASTNQTSMYLCASRDFGTHTIYFGEGSWLTVV.